These 22 T cell receptor beta chains share one sample of origin, sequenced in a study of shared clonotypes between healthy human individuals. Sequencing was performed with immunoSEQ multiplex PCR; in TCRdb, only in-frame clones are kept and a portion is missing. The data show about 380,000 clones, just over 95% seen once. Source material: memory CD8+ T cells sorted from blood. Subset denoted: CD45RO+ cells pooled with CCR7-negative TemRA cells. These receptors came from a man aged 30-40 years in good health.

With regard to this clone: The same CDR3 arises from other DNA sequences in this sample as well. J is TRBJ1-2 and V is TRBV29-1; D unclear. Trimming left V 4 bases short and J 4 bases short, with 7 bases between. Germline V gene lookup returns CDR1 SQVTM and CDR2 ANQGSEA. The CDR3 consists of 11 residues. CDR3 bases: TGCAGCGTTGGAGGGAGCTATGGCTACACCTTC. It yields the protein CSVGGSYGYTF.

V usage is TRBV11-3 and J usage is TRBJ2-2; tentative D call: TRBD2 (5 bases). V was trimmed by 6 bases and J by 8 bases, leaving 19 bases between them. The CDR3 is 15 residues long. Germline V gene lookup returns CDR1 SGHNT and CDR2 YENEEA. The CDR3 is CASSNGRASMGELFF. The CDR3, as DNA: TGTGCCAGCAGTAACGGACGGGCTAGCATGGGGGAGCTGTTTTTT.

V gene TRBV25-1 combines with J gene TRBJ2-7; 11 bases align to TRBD1. V shed 2 bases, J shed 3 bases, and the junction held 0 bases outside the gene matches. This CDR3 has 14 amino acids. In germline, CDR1 is MGHDK, CDR2 SYGVNS. The CDR3 coding sequence is TGTGCCAGCAGTGAAGGGACAGGGGGCTACGAGCAGTACTTC. It codes for CASSEGTGGYEQYF.

V usage is TRBV5-4 and J usage is TRBJ2-1, with a tentative D call TRBD2 (6 bases). The CDR3 is 15 residues long. Germline values: CDR1 SGHNT, CDR2 YYREEE (reference sequence). The V gene lost 2 bases and the J gene lost 1 base, with 10 bases spanning the gap. The CDR3 protein is CASSFGGESYNEQFF. CDR3 nucleotide sequence: TGTGCCAGCAGCTTCGGGGGAGAGTCCTACAATGAGCAGTTCTTC.

The chain links TRBV4-2 to TRBJ2-3, with 13 positions matching TRBD2. This CDR3 is built from 18 residues. CDR1 and CDR2 from the germline V gene are LGHNA and YNFKEQ. V lost 2 bases, J lost 3 bases, and 8 bases stayed unmatched. The CDR3 DNA follows: TGTGCCAGCAGCCAAAACCCTCCGACTAGCGGGAGGACAGATACGCAGTATTTT. It encodes CASSQNPPTSGRTDTQYF.

The V gene is TRBV19, the J gene TRBJ2-1; D uncertain. The CDR3 spans 16 residues. Germline CDR1 is LNHDA and CDR2 is SQIVND (reference sequence). V was pared by 5 bases and J by 7 bases, with 21 bases between. The CDR3 loop is CASSLTLRAIKNEQFF. CDR3 bases: TGTGCCAGTAGTTTAACTCTCAGAGCCATAAAGAATGAGCAGTTCTTC.

This clone appeared once. The CDR3 region has the DNA TGCGCCAGCAGGGGACTAGCGGGTAGCTCCTACGAGCAGTACTTC. Its translation: CASRGLAGSSYEQYF. The rearrangement joins TRBV10-1 to TRBJ2-7; the match to TRBD2 covers 12 bases. Germline V gene sequence: CDR1 WNHNN, CDR2 SYGVQD (reference sequence). Germline trimming cut 6 bases from V and 0 bases from J; bases unmatched to any gene: 3. The CDR3 covers 15 residues.

The genes are TRBV11-2 and TRBJ2-7, with 8 bases aligning to TRBD1. The CDR3 runs to 15 residues. V lost 2 bases, J lost 5 bases, and 8 bases stayed unmatched. Germline lookup yields CDR1 SGHAT and CDR2 FQNNGV. CDR3 amino acids: CASSLQGALGNEQYF. For the CDR3, the DNA is TGTGCCAGCAGCTTACAGGGGGCGCTAGGAAACGAGCAGTACTTC.

The rearrangement links TRBV6-5 to TRBJ2-5; 9 bases are a match to TRBD2. There are 15 residues in the CDR3. CDR1 is MNHEY, CDR2 SVGAGI, per germline. With V trimmed by 6 bases and J by 1 base, 6 bases remained unmatched. The CDR3 protein is CASRPGTSPQETQYF. For the CDR3, the DNA is TGTGCCAGCAGACCCGGGACTAGCCCCCAAGAGACCCAGTACTTC.

This chain joins TRBV19 and TRBJ2-7, with 12 positions matching TRBD1. CDR3 length: 14 residues. Germline V gene data show CDR1 as LNHDA and CDR2 as SQIVND (reference sequence). The J segment lost 4 bases and the V segment lost 4 bases, leaving 2 bases of the junction unmatched. The CDR3 reads CASSRDRGLYEQYF. The CDR3 DNA reads TGTGCCAGTAGTAGGGACAGGGGGCTGTACGAGCAGTACTTC.

V gene TRBV2 combines with J gene TRBJ1-2; D not certain. CDR1 SNHLY and CDR2 FYNNEI come from the germline V gene. The CDR3 is made up of 16 amino acids. The V end was cut by 8 bases, the J end by 4 bases, with 23 bases between. The CDR3 region has the DNA TGTGCCAGCCTAGGTGAATCCCACCGAAATGGCTATGGCTACACCTTC. This codes for CASLGESHRNGYGYTF.

The chain carries TRBV30 and TRBJ1-1, with D unclear. This CDR3 has 11 amino acids. Germline V gives CDR1 GTSNPN, CDR2 SVGIG (reference sequence). Trimming left V 8 bases short and J 1 base short, with 8 bases between. CDR3 sequence: CARTTNTEAFF. The DNA for the CDR3 is TGTGCCCGGACCACGAACACTGAAGCTTTCTTT.

With respect to this clone: Different DNA sequences within this sample yield the same CDR3. The chain has TRBV5-1 and TRBJ2-5, with no clear D. Between the trimmed V and J ends, which lost 0 bases and 5 bases, there was a span of 5 bases. The length of the CDR3 is 12 residues. Germline CDR1 SGHRS, CDR2 YFSETQ. The CDR3 nucleotides read TGCGCCAGCAGCTTGGTAGGGGAGACCCAGTACTTC. Its protein product is CASSLVGETQYF. Drawing the rest from reference TRBV5-1 and TRBJ2-5, the complete variable domain is KAGVTQTPRYLIKTRGQQVTLSCSPISGHRSVSWYQQTPGQGLQFLFEYFSETQRNKGNFPGRFSGRQFSNSRSEMNVSTLELGDSALYLCASSLVGETQYFGPGTRLLVL.

This chain connects TRBV7-2 to TRBJ2-7; D perhaps matches TRBD2 (5 bases). CDR1 is SGHTA and CDR2 is FQGNSA in the germline V gene. The V and J ends lost 1 base and 2 bases respectively, with 18 bases between them. This CDR3 is built from 17 residues. For the CDR3, the DNA is TGTGCCAGCAGCTTAGTGACGGCTAGCCTGGTTGCCTACGAGCAGTACTTC. It specifies CASSLVTASLVAYEQYF.

The table lists this clone with a few counts. V and J are TRBV5-1 and TRBJ2-1, with D perhaps being TRBD1 or TRBD2 (5 bases each). This CDR3 is built from 14 residues. Trimming pared 7 bases from V and 6 bases from J, leaving 17 bases between. Germline lookup yields CDR1 SGHRS and CDR2 YFSETQ. CDR3 region: CASSFREFGNEQFF. The DNA of the CDR3 is TGCGCCAGCTCCTTCAGGGAGTTTGGCAATGAGCAGTTCTTC.

The chain has TRBV6-6 and TRBJ2-1, with TRBD1 as a possible D gene (6 bases). V dropped 8 bases and J dropped 3 bases, with 11 bases sitting between them. Per the germline V gene, CDR1 is MNHNY and CDR2 is SVGAGI (reference sequence). This CDR3 is 13 amino acids long. CDR3: CASLRQDYNEQFF. The DNA of the CDR3 is TGTGCCAGCCTAAGACAGGACTACAATGAGCAGTTCTTC.

V usage is TRBV14 and J usage is TRBJ2-2; 9 positions match TRBD1. The CDR3 is made up of 14 amino acids. Germline-derived CDR1 and CDR2 are SGHDN and FVKESK. V lost 4 bases, J lost 6 bases, and 3 bases stayed unmatched. DNA of the CDR3: TGTGCCAGCAGCCTAACAGGGGGCGCCGGGGAGCTGTTTTTT. Amino acid sequence: CASSLTGGAGELFF. The full variable domain, completed using reference TRBV14 and TRBJ2-2, is EAGVTQFPSHSVIEKGQTVTLRCDPISGHDNLYWYRRVMGKEIKFLLHFVKESKQDESGMPNNRFLAERTGGTYSTLKVQPAELEDSGVYFCASSLTGGAGELFFGEGSRLTVL.

The chain has TRBV9 and TRBJ2-7; D is possibly TRBD1 (6 bases). Trimming cost V 4 bases and J 9 bases, with 20 bases left between them. CDR1 and CDR2 (germline): SGDLS, YYNGEE. CDR3 length equals 14 residues. The CDR3 here is CASSPEDSPAGQYF. The CDR3 DNA reads as TGTGCCAGCAGCCCCGAGGACAGCCCGGCGGGGCAGTACTTC. The whole variable domain, remainder taken from reference TRBV9 and TRBJ2-7, is DSGVTQTPKHLITATGQRVTLRCSPRSGDLSVYWYQQSLDQGLQFLIQYYNGEERAKGNILERFSAQQFPDLHSELNLSSLELGDSALYFCASSPEDSPAGQYFGPGTRLTVT.

The chain recombines TRBV27 with TRBJ1-2; no reliable D call. V dropped 6 bases and J dropped 0 bases, with 11 bases sitting between them. The CDR3 consists of 14 residues. CDR1 and CDR2 (germline): MNHEY, SMNVEV (reference sequence). The CDR3 spells CASSPGSPNYGYTF. DNA for the CDR3: TGTGCCAGCAGCCCGGGCAGCCCTAACTATGGCTACACCTTC.

V is TRBV6-6 and J is TRBJ1-2; D is undetermined. CDR1 is MNHNY, CDR2 SVGAGI, per germline (reference sequence). V lost 0 bases, J lost 6 bases, and 2 bases lay in between. This CDR3 is built from 11 residues. The CDR3 DNA is TGTGCCAGCAGTTACTCAGATGGCTACACCTTC. Its protein product is CASSYSDGYTF.

This chain joins TRBV28 and TRBJ2-7, with 12 bases aligning to TRBD2. Losses at the gene ends were 6 bases for V and 4 bases for J; bases not matched to a gene: 4. Germline CDR1 is MDHEN and CDR2 is SYDVKM. The length of the CDR3 is 14 residues. The CDR3 nucleotides are TGTGCCAGCAGGACTAGCGGGAGTTTTTACGAGCAGTACTTC. It is translated as CASRTSGSFYEQYF.

The chain joins TRBV18 to TRBJ2-7; the D gene is possibly TRBD1 (5 bases). This CDR3 comprises 14 residues. Trimming removed 0 bases at V and 5 bases at J, with 11 bases between. Germline lookup yields CDR1 KGHSH and CDR2 LQKENI. CDR3 sequence (DNA): TGTGCCAGCTCACCACCGGTACCAGGGAACGAGCAGTACTTC. It is translated as CASSPPVPGNEQYF. The entire variable domain, with the rest obtained from reference TRBV18 and TRBJ2-7, is as follows: NAGVMQNPRHLVRRRGQEARLRCSPMKGHSHVYWYRQLPEEGLKFMVYLQKENIIDESGMPKERFSAEFPKEGPSILRIQQVVRGDSAAYFCASSPPVPGNEQYFGPGTRLTVT.